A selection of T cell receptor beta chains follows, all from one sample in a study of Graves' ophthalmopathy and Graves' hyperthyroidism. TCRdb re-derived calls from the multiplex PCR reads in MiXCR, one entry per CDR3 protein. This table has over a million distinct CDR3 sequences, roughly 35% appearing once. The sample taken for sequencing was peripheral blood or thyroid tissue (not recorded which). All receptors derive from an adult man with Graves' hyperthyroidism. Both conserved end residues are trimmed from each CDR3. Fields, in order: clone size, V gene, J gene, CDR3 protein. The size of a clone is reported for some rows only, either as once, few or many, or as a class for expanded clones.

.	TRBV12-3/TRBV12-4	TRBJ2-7	ASSYFTPYEQY
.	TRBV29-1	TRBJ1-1	SAITGLGTEAF
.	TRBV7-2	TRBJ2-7	ASIPIHSYEQY
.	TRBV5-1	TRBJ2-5	ASNLRTPINGETQY
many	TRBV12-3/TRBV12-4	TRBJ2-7	ASRGDRGVEQY
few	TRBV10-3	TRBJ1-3	AISESMGVSGNTIY
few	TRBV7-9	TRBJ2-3	ASSLAGLAVSTDTQY
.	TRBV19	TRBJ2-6	ASSIAGPPGANVLT
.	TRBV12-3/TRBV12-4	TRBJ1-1	ASSLRALDLAF
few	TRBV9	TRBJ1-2	ASSASGTYYYGYT
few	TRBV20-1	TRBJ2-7	SARVGSVYEQY
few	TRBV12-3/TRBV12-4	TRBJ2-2	ASSILRGQSAGELF
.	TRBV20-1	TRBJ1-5	SATQDRALVYSNQPQH
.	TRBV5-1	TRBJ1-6	ASSPRLGDNSPLH